Listed below are T cell receptor beta chains from one sample, sequenced in a study of blood T cell repertoires in COVID-19. TCRdb keeps only in-frame clones here, not all; method: immunoSEQ multiplex PCR. Of over 95,000 clones in the sample, 75% to 90% were seen once. Material: peripheral blood. The receptors were sampled from a human donor in a cohort sampled during active COVID-19. The CDR3 runs from the conserved cysteine through the conserved F or W. The D gene is left open where the match is weak. Clone size is shown for a subset of rows, as once, few, many or a class of expanded clone.

d_call j_call v_call clone_size cdr3_nt cdr3_aa
TRBD1 TRBJ1-5 TRBV28 NA TGTGCCAGTGCAGGGGGCGGCAATCAGCCCCAGCATTTT CASAGGGNQPQHF
NA TRBJ2-2 TRBV15 NA TGTGCCACCAGTTTGGGGGGGCCTGGCACCGGGGAGCTGTTTTTT CATSLGGPGTGELFF
NA TRBJ2-5 TRBV3-1/TRBV3-2 NA TGTGCCAGCAGCCAAGCCAGAGAGACCCAGTACTTC CASSQARETQYF
NA TRBJ2-3 TRBV6-1 NA TGTGCCAGCAGTGTTGTCCTGGCGGGTCACACAGATACGCAGTATTTT CASSVVLAGHTDTQYF
TRBD2 TRBJ2-7 TRBV29-1 NA TGCAGCGTCGATTCTACTAGCGGAGGGCCATCCTACGAGCAGTACTTC CSVDSTSGGPSYEQYF
TRBD2 TRBJ2-1 TRBV28 NA TGTGCCAGCAGTTTACGTGGGTCTAGCGGGGGGAGGAATGAGCAGTTCTTC CASSLRGSSGGRNEQFF
NA TRBJ1-1 TRBV19 NA TGTGCCAGCCACCAGGGATTTGGAAACACTGAAGCTTTCTTT CASHQGFGNTEAFF
NA TRBJ2-5 TRBV7-9 few TGTGCCAGCAGCTCGCCGGGAAAAGAGACCCAGTACTTC CASSSPGKETQYF
NA TRBJ1-5 TRBV30 NA TGTGCCTGGTCGGGGGGGCGAGATCAGCCCCAGCATTTT CAWSGGRDQPQHF
TRBD1 TRBJ2-2 TRBV6-5 NA TGTGCCAGCAGTTTAACCGGGACAGGTGGCACCGGGGAGCTGTTTTTT CASSLTGTGGTGELFF
TRBD1 TRBJ2-3 TRBV10-3 NA TGTGCCATCAGTGGACAGGGGGTGGGGAATACGCAGTATTTT CAISGQGVGNTQYF
NA TRBJ2-3 TRBV5-5 NA TGTGCCAGCAGCTTGAGTTTGGCGACGGGGACGCAGTATTTT CASSLSLATGTQYF
TRBD2 TRBJ2-7 TRBV5-1 NA TGCGCCAGCAGCCCCGGGGGGACCGATTTTTACGAGCAGTACTTC CASSPGGTDFYEQYF
NA TRBJ1-1 TRBV24-1 NA TGTGCCACCAGGGGCACGAACACTGAAGCTTTCTTT CATRGTNTEAFF
TRBD1 TRBJ1-4 TRBV2 NA TGTGCCAGCAAAGAGACAGGGACGGCTGCAAAACTGTTTTTT CASKETGTAAKLFF
NA TRBJ1-3 TRBV2 NA TGTGCCAGCAGCCAGGATTACTCTGGAAACACCATATATTTT CASSQDYSGNTIYF
TRBD1 TRBJ2-7 TRBV5-4 NA TGTGCCAGCAGCCCTCCGGGACAGGTCTACGAGCAGTACTTC CASSPPGQVYEQYF
NA TRBJ1-6 TRBV19 NA TGTGCCAGTACCTCCCGCGGCTATAATTCACCCCTCCACTTT CASTSRGYNSPLHF
NA TRBJ2-3 TRBV7-6 once TGTGCCAGCAGCTTAGGAGTGGGGCCCACAGATACGCAGTATTTT CASSLGVGPTDTQYF
TRBD2 TRBJ2-1 TRBV10-3 once TGTGCCATCAGCGATTTAGCGGGGGGAAGCTACAATGAGCAGTTCTTC CAISDLAGGSYNEQFF
NA TRBJ1-1 TRBV6-5 NA TGTGCCAGCAGCAGGCAGGGTGGCACTGAAGCTTTCTTT CASSRQGGTEAFF
NA TRBJ1-5 TRBV11-2 few TGTGCCAGCAGCTTTGGAGGGAGCAATCAGCCCCAGCATTTT CASSFGGSNQPQHF
TRBD1 TRBJ1-2 TRBV6-5 NA TGTGCCAGCAGTCTCCGACAGGGTGGCTACACCTTC CASSLRQGGYTF
NA TRBJ1-3 TRBV4-1 NA TGCGCCAGCAGCCAGGCCTGGACAGTAGCTGGAAACACCATATATTTT CASSQAWTVAGNTIYF
NA TRBJ2-7 TRBV6-2/TRBV6-3 NA TGTGCCAGCAGTTACTCGGGAGGAGAGGGGAGGTCCTACGAGCAGTACTTC CASSYSGGEGRSYEQYF
TRBD2 TRBJ2-1 TRBV11-2 NA TGTGCCAGCAGCTTAGATCCTATTGCGGGGGTCGATGAGCAGTTCTTC CASSLDPIAGVDEQFF
NA TRBJ1-6 TRBV3-1/TRBV3-2 NA TGTGCCAGCAGCCAAGATAGCGGTAATTCACCCCTCCACTTT CASSQDSGNSPLHF
NA TRBJ1-6 TRBV2 NA TGTGCCAGCAGTTCCCGCCGGACAGATTCACCCCTCCACTTT CASSSRRTDSPLHF
TRBD1 TRBJ2-1 TRBV6-5 NA TGTGCCAGCAGCGGACAGGCAATCTCCTACAATGAGCAGTTCTTC CASSGQAISYNEQFF
NA TRBJ1-2 TRBV14 NA TGTGCCAGCAGCCATCGGCGACGGGACTATGGCTACACCTTC CASSHRRRDYGYTF
NA TRBJ1-1 TRBV7-9 NA TGTGCCAGCAGCTTAGGGAGGGTTGGAGCTTTCTTT CASSLGRVGAFF
NA TRBJ1-1 TRBV9 NA TGTGCCAGCAGCGCCTCACACAGCTATGAAGCTTTCTTT CASSASHSYEAFF
TRBD1 TRBJ2-7 TRBV19 NA TGTGCCAGTAGTATAGCGTACAGGGGCGGCGAGCAGTACTTC CASSIAYRGGEQYF
NA TRBJ1-3 TRBV19 NA TGTGCCAGTGTCCCCACAGGGACGGCAGGAAACACCATATATTTT CASVPTGTAGNTIYF
NA TRBJ2-4 TRBV5-7 NA TGTGCCAGCAGCTTGGATGGGGTATACTGGGGGCCTAGAAACATTCAGTACTTC CASSLDGVYWGPRNIQYF
NA TRBJ1-1 TRBV4-3 NA TGCGCCAGCGGGGGGGCAGGGAGTGGGAACACTGAAGCTTTCTTT CASGGAGSGNTEAFF
TRBD1 TRBJ2-3 TRBV3-1/TRBV3-2 NA TGTGCCAGCAGCCAAACCCGGACAGGGTCCGCAGATACGCAGTATTTT CASSQTRTGSADTQYF